Listed below are T cell receptor beta chains from one sample, sequenced in a study of blood T cells in healthy people across ages. One entry per CDR3 protein, called by TCRdb with MiXCR from the 5' RACE reads. The sample comprises about 640,000 distinct CDR3 sequences, 45% to 65% of which are singletons, and 30% to 45% rests with the top ten. Sequencing was performed on blood. The receptors here all came from a man between 60 and 75 years old in good health. The CDR3 runs from the conserved cysteine through the conserved F or W. Fields, in order: V gene, clone size, J gene, D gene, CDR3 DNA, CDR3 protein. D genes are given only for firm matches. A row's size may be missing; if present it is once, few, many or a size class.

>TRBV3-1|once|TRBJ2-7|TRBD2
TGTGCCAGCAGCCAAGATTTGCGGGGGGGCCTCGACGAGCAGTACTTC
CASSQDLRGGLDEQYF
>TRBV11-2|.|TRBJ2-5|.
TGTGCCAGCAGCTTAAGTTGGAAAGAGACCCAGTACTTC
CASSLSWKETQYF
>TRBV7-9|.|TRBJ1-4|.
TGTGCCAGCAGCTTAGATCAGGGGGAAAAACTGTTTTTT
CASSLDQGEKLFF
>TRBV6-5|many|TRBJ2-5|.
TGTGCCAGCAGCCCAGACTTAAAAGAGACCCAGTACTTC
CASSPDLKETQYF
>TRBV20-1|.|TRBJ2-1|.
TGCAGTGCTCCGGTGAGCTCCTACAATGAGCAGTTCTTC
CSAPVSSYNEQFF
>TRBV29-1|many|TRBJ2-1|.
TGCAGCGTTCCCGCCTTGGGGGGCAGGGGGGGGAATGAGCAGTTCTTC
CSVPALGGRGGNEQFF
>TRBV20-1|.|TRBJ1-2|.
TGCAGTGCGGGGGAGGGGCGAGATGGCTACACCTTC
CSAGEGRDGYTF
>TRBV20-1|many|TRBJ2-1|.
TGCAGTGCTAGGTGGCAGTACAATGAGCAGTTCTTC
CSARWQYNEQFF
>TRBV7-2|.|TRBJ1-3|.
TGTGCCAGCAGCCATCGTTGGGGCTCTGGAAACACCATATATTTT
CASSHRWGSGNTIYF
>TRBV3-1|.|TRBJ2-3|.
TGTGCCAGCAGCCAAGAATTCCGGACAGGGAGGGCAGATACGCAGTATTTT
CASSQEFRTGRADTQYF
>TRBV6-5|few|TRBJ1-2|.
TGTGCCAGCAAGGCCCTGGGAGGGCCGGTCTATGGCTACACCTTC
CASKALGGPVYGYTF
>TRBV20-1|once|TRBJ1-2|TRBD1
TGCAGTGCTACGACAGGGGGCGAAGCTAACTATGGTTACACCTTC
CSATTGGEANYGYTF
>TRBV7-9|once|TRBJ2-6|.
TGTGCCAGCAGCTCAGCCCACTCTGGGGCCAACGTCCTGACTTTC
CASSSAHSGANVLTF
>TRBV3-1|.|TRBJ2-7|.
TGTGCCAGCAGTCAAGGCGTCCGCAACTACGAGCAGTACTTC
CASSQGVRNYEQYF
>TRBV20-1|few|TRBJ2-3|TRBD2
TGCAGTGCCAAATCACCTAGCGGGGGGGCGATATCGCAGTATTTT
CSAKSPSGGAISQYF
>TRBV4-1|once|TRBJ2-3|.
TGCGCCAGCAGCCAAGAGTCGTCCGGGGCAGATACGCAGTATTTT
CASSQESSGADTQYF
>TRBV29-1|few|TRBJ1-1|.
TGCAGCGTTGAAGATGTGAGGGACACTGAAGCTTTCTTT
CSVEDVRDTEAFF
>TRBV10-3|.|TRBJ2-1|.
TGTGCCATCAGCAGGATCAACAATGAGCAGTTCTTC
CAISRINNEQFF
>TRBV7-9|few|TRBJ2-1|TRBD1
TGTGCCAGCAGCTTAACGGGACAGGGGGCCTACAATGAGCAGTTCTTC
CASSLTGQGAYNEQFF
>TRBV6-6|few|TRBJ1-2|.
TGTGCCAGCAGTTACTCCGGGCGATGGAATGGCTACACCTTC
CASSYSGRWNGYTF
>TRBV14|once|TRBJ2-5|.
TGTGCCAGCAGCCAAGAACGTGGGGGGGAGACCCAGTACTTC
CASSQERGGETQYF
>TRBV6-2/TRBV6-3|.|TRBJ1-1|.
TGTGCCAGCAGCAAACGGACAGACCGTAGCCTCGGGGTTGAAGCTTTCTTT
CASSKRTDRSLGVEAFF
>TRBV7-9|.|TRBJ1-2|TRBD1
TGTGCCAGCAGCTTAGCGTCGGACAGGAACTATGGCTACACCTTC
CASSLASDRNYGYTF
>TRBV2|few|TRBJ2-3|TRBD2
TGTGCCACCCGACTAGCGGGGGGGACAGATACGCAGTATTTT
CATRLAGGTDTQYF
>TRBV20-1|few|TRBJ2-5|TRBD1
TGTAGTGCTCACAGGGGATTTGAAGGAGAGACCCAGTACTTC
CSAHRGFEGETQYF
>TRBV29-1|.|TRBJ2-2|.
TGCAGCGCTCAAAAGGGGGGTCGGACCGGGGAGCTGTTTTTT
CSAQKGGRTGELFF
>TRBV7-2|.|TRBJ2-1|TRBD1
TGTGCCAGCAGCTTAGGGGCTGGACAGGGGGCTTACAATGAGCAGTTCTTC
CASSLGAGQGAYNEQFF
>TRBV5-5|.|TRBJ2-2|TRBD2
TGTGCCAGCAGCTGGAGCGGGGCTGCAGGCGGGGAGCTGTTTTTT
CASSWSGAAGGELFF
>TRBV29-1|.|TRBJ2-1|TRBD2
TGCAGCGTTGGGATAGCGGGGATTGAGCAGTTCTTC
CSVGIAGIEQFF
>TRBV20-1|.|TRBJ2-5|.
TGCAGTACCCGGGCCCTGGTGATTGAGACCCAGTACTTC
CSTRALVIETQYF
>TRBV5-1|.|TRBJ1-5|.
TGCGCCAGCGCGGTTTCCCCCAATCAGCCCCAGCATTTT
CASAVSPNQPQHF
>TRBV7-2|few|TRBJ1-1|.
TGTGCCAGCAGCTTGGGCATGAACACTGAAGCTTTCTTT
CASSLGMNTEAFF
>TRBV5-1|.|TRBJ2-7|.
TGCGCCAGCAGCGGGGTGGGTCAATACGAGCAGTACTTC
CASSGVGQYEQYF
>TRBV11-3|few|TRBJ2-5|.
TGTGCCAGCAGCTTAGGACCGGCGGAGACCCAGTACTTC
CASSLGPAETQYF
>TRBV5-1|.|TRBJ2-7|.
TGCGCCAGCAGCCGACCGGGATCGAAGAATTACGAGCAGTACTTC
CASSRPGSKNYEQYF
>TRBV5-1|.|TRBJ2-7|TRBD2
TGCGCCAGCAGCTCCCGCGGGCTAGCGGGGGGGCTTAACGAGCAGTACTTC
CASSSRGLAGGLNEQYF
>TRBV6-5|.|TRBJ2-5|.
TGTGCCAGCAGTTACTATGGGGGCCCGGGTCAAGAGACCCAGTACTTC
CASSYYGGPGQETQYF
>TRBV14|.|TRBJ1-1|.
TGTGCCAGCAGCCTAAGCAAGGGTAACACTGAAGCTTTCTTT
CASSLSKGNTEAFF
>TRBV5-1|.|TRBJ2-4|TRBD2
TGCGCCAGCAAAGGGACGGGAGGAGCCAAAAACATTCAGTACTTC
CASKGTGGAKNIQYF
>TRBV6-1|.|TRBJ1-4|.
TGTGCCAGCAGTGAACGCAGGGTGGCTAATGAAAAACTGTTTTTT
CASSERRVANEKLFF
>TRBV5-1|.|TRBJ2-5|.
TGCGCCAGCAGCCGGGGTCAGGGCGATTACCAAGAGACCCAGTACTTC
CASSRGQGDYQETQYF
>TRBV12-5|few|TRBJ2-5|TRBD1
TGTGCTAGTGGTTTGGGACAGGGGGGTTTAGAGACCCAGTACTTC
CASGLGQGGLETQYF
>TRBV11-3|.|TRBJ2-7|.
TGTGCCAGCAGCTTCCTGGCTAGAGAAGGGAGATCCTACGAGCAGTACTTC
CASSFLAREGRSYEQYF